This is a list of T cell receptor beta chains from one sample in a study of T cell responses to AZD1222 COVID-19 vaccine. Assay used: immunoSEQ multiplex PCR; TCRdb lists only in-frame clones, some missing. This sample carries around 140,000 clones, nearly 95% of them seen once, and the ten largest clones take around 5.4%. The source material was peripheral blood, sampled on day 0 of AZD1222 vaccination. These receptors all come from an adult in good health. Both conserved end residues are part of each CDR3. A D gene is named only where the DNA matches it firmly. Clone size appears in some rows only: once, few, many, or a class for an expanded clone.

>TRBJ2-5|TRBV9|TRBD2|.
TGTGCCAGCAGCGTCTTAGCGGGGGGAACTCAAGAGACCCAGTACTTC
CASSVLAGGTQETQYF
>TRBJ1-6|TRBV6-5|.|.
TGTGCCAGCAGTTACTCAACAGATAATTCACCCCTCCACTTT
CASSYSTDNSPLHF
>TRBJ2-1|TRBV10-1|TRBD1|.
TGCGCCAGAAATCTGAAGAGACAGGGGGGCACCTACAATGAGCAGTTCTTC
CARNLKRQGGTYNEQFF
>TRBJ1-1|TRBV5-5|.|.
TGTGCCAGCAGCTGGGGGGCAGGGGTCACTGAAGCTTTCTTT
CASSWGAGVTEAFF
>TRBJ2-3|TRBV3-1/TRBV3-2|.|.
TGTGCCAGCAGCCAAGCTAGCACAGATACGCAGTATTTT
CASSQASTDTQYF
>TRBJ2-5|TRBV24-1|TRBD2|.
TGTGCCACCAGTGATAGGACGGGGGGGAGCAGTAAAGAGACCCAGTACTTC
CATSDRTGGSSKETQYF
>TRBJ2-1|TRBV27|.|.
TGTGCCAGCAGTTTCGGGCGGGATACCTACAATGAGCAGTTCTTC
CASSFGRDTYNEQFF
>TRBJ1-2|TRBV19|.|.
TGTGCCAGTAGTATCCTCCGAGATGACAGGAGCTATGGCTACACCTTC
CASSILRDDRSYGYTF
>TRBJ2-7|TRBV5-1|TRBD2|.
TGCGCCAGCAGCTTGGAGACTAGCGGGGTTGGCGAGCAGTACTTC
CASSLETSGVGEQYF
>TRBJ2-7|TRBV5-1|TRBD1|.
TGCGCCAGCAGCCCGAGGACAGGGACCTACGAGCAGTACTTC
CASSPRTGTYEQYF
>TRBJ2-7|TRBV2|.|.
TGTGCCAGCAAAATAACGGGACTGGGGACCTACGAGCAGTACTTC
CASKITGLGTYEQYF
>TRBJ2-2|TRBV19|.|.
TGTGCCAGTAGTATAGTGCCGAATCCGGTGCTGTTTTTT
CASSIVPNPVLFF
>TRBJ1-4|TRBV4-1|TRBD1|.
TGCGCCAGCAGCCAAGATGGAGTTTGGGACAGACGTAATGAAAAACTGTTTTTT
CASSQDGVWDRRNEKLFF
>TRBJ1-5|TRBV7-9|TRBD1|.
TGTGCCAGCAGTCCTTTAGGACAGGGGGTACATCAGCCCCAGCATTTT
CASSPLGQGVHQPQHF
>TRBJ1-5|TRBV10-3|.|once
TGTGCCATCAGTAGGGACCTGGGCAATCAGCCCCAGCATTTT
CAISRDLGNQPQHF
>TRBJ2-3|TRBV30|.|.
TGTGCCTGGAGTCATTCCGGTGATACGCAGTATTTT
CAWSHSGDTQYF
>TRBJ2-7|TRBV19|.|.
TGTGCCAGTAGGTTACAGGGTAGTTACGAGCAGTACTTC
CASRLQGSYEQYF
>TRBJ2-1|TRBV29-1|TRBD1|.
TGCAGCGTTGACAGGGGGAGCTCCTACAATGAGCAGTTCTTC
CSVDRGSSYNEQFF
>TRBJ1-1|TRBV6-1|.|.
TGTGCCAGCAGTGAATTGAACACTGAAGCTTTCTTT
CASSELNTEAFF
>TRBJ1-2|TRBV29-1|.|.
TGCAGCGTTGCTGAGGGCGCCTATGGCTACACCTTC
CSVAEGAYGYTF
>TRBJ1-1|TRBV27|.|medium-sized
TGTGCCAGCAGTTTATTAGGGAGGAACACTGAAGCTTTCTTT
CASSLLGRNTEAFF
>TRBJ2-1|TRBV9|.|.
TGTGCCAGCAGCGCCCGAGCGGGTTGGGGTGAGGATGAGCAGTTCTTC
CASSARAGWGEDEQFF
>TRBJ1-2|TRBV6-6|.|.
TGTGCCAGCAGTCAGGGCGAGGCATTCGGCTACACCTTC
CASSQGEAFGYTF
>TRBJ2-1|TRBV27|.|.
TGTGCCAGCAGTTTAGGACGGGGCAGGGCTTTTCTTGAGCAGTTCTTC
CASSLGRGRAFLEQFF
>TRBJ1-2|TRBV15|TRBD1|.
TGTGCCACCAGCAGACTGGGACAGGGAGGCTACACCTTC
CATSRLGQGGYTF
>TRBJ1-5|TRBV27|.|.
TGTGCCAGCAGTCCGTTTAATAGCAATCAGCCCCAGCATTTT
CASSPFNSNQPQHF
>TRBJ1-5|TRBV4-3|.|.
TGCGCCAGCAGCCAAGAAGCCGGTGGGTCCCAGCATTTT
CASSQEAGGSQHF
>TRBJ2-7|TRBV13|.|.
TGTGCCAGCAGCTTAACTTACGAGCAGTACTTC
CASSLTYEQYF
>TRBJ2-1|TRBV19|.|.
TGTGCCAGTAGATGGCCGTCGGCTACCGACAATGAGCAGTTCTTC
CASRWPSATDNEQFF
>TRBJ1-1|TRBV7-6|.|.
TGTGCCAGCAGCCTGAGCCCAGCAGGAAGAAAAACTGAAGCTTTCTTT
CASSLSPAGRKTEAFF
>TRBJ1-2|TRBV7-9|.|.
TGTGCCAGCAGCAATGGACTCTCTGGCTACACCTTC
CASSNGLSGYTF
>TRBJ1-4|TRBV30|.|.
TGTGCCTGGAGTGTGGGGCAGGGAGGTGAAAAACTGTTTTTT
CAWSVGQGGEKLFF
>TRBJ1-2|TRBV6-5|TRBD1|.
TGTGCCAGCAGGGGACAGGCCTATGGCTACACCTTC
CASRGQAYGYTF
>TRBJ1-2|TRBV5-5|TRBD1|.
TGTGCCAGCAGCCCGGAGGGGGCCTCTTTCGAATATGGCTACACCTTC
CASSPEGASFEYGYTF
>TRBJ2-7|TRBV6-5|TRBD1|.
TGTGCCAGCAGTCACCTTCAGGGGGCTTTGAACGAGCAGTACTTC
CASSHLQGALNEQYF
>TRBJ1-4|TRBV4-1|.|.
TGCGCCAGCAGCACACCGGGAACAACTAATGAAAAACTGTTTTTT
CASSTPGTTNEKLFF
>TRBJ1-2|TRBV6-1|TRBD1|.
TGTGCCAGCAGTGACCGACAGGGTTGGGATGGCTACACCTTC
CASSDRQGWDGYTF
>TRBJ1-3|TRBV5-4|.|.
TGTGCCAGCAGCTTGGCAGGGAGCGGCTCTGGAAACACCATATATTTT
CASSLAGSGSGNTIYF
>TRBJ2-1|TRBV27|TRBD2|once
TGTGCCAGCAGTTCCCCCATGGGAGGGAACTTAGAGAATGAGCAGTTCTTC
CASSSPMGGNLENEQFF
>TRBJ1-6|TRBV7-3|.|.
TGTGCCAGCAGCTTAGGTAGCTCCTATAATTCACCCCTCCACTTT
CASSLGSSYNSPLHF
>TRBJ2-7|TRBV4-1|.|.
TGCGCCAGCAGCCAAGAAGGACAGTACAGCTCCTCCTACGAGCAGTACTTC
CASSQEGQYSSSYEQYF
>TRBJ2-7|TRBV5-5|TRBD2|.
TGTGCCAGCAGCTTGATCCCCGGGGTAGCGGGGCATCTCTACGAGCAGTACTTC
CASSLIPGVAGHLYEQYF
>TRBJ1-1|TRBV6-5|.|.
TGTGCCAGCAGTTACTCGAGGGCAAACACTGAAGCTTTCTTT
CASSYSRANTEAFF
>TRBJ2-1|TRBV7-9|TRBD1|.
TGTGCCAGCAGCCAGATTACACAGGGGGCGTACAATGAGCAGTTCTTC
CASSQITQGAYNEQFF
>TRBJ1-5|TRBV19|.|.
TGTGCCAGTAGTGCCCTGGACGACAATCAGCCCCAGCATTTT
CASSALDDNQPQHF
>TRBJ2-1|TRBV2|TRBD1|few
TGTGCCAGCAGCGTTTATCCGGGACAGGGACTCGACAATGAGCAGTTCTTC
CASSVYPGQGLDNEQFF
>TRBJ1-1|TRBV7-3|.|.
TGTGCCAGCAGTACCGTCCCGGTGGCCACTGAAGCTTTCTTT
CASSTVPVATEAFF
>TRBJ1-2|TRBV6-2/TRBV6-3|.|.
TGTGCCAGCAGTTACCTGGCAGGGGAAGGCTACACCTTC
CASSYLAGEGYTF
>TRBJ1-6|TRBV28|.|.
TGTGCCACCCGCCCCCACTCCTATAATTCACCCCTCCACTTT
CATRPHSYNSPLHF
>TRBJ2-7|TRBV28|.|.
TGTGCCAGCAGTCAGAGGACGGACTACGAGCAGTACTTC
CASSQRTDYEQYF
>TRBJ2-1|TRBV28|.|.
TGTGCCAGCAGTTTAAGGGGGGGCGGAAGCAATGAGCAGTTCTTC
CASSLRGGGSNEQFF
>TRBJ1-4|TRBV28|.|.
TGTGCCAGCAGTTTGGGAGGGGTCACAACTAATGAAAAACTGTTTTTT
CASSLGGVTTNEKLFF
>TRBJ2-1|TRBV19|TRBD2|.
TGTGCCAGTGGAAGCGGGGCTGGCTCCTACAATGAGCAGTTCTTC
CASGSGAGSYNEQFF
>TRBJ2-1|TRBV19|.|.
TGTGCCAGCGGGGGCTCCTACAATGAGCAGTTCTTC
CASGGSYNEQFF
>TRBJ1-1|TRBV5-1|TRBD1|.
TGCGCCAGCAGCCAAAGGACAGGGGAGGTCACTGAAGCTTTCTTT
CASSQRTGEVTEAFF